This T cell receptor beta chain derives from a study of cytomegalovirus exposure and HLA in healthy donors. Study as a whole: As an earlier analysis found, roughly 180 million T cells yielded over 95 million unique TCR beta sequences.

V was clipped by 4 bases and J by 2 bases; unmatched bases: 10. The CDR3 is 17 amino acids. Germline V CDR1 and CDR2: SGHTA, FQGNSA. As regards this clone: What it recognizes is unknown.

Notes on the study in general: In an earlier analysis, about 87% or about 30%: the productive usage of most TCR beta V segments. The authors judged a highly shared variant cluster likely a sequencing artifact.

The primer mix had 60 Vbeta and 13 Jbeta primers. Authors' processing steps: In a later analysis, some 10 million of 65 million to 90 million unique beta chains occurred in at least two donors. TCRdb's table, derived via immunoSEQ multiplex PCR, lists solely in-frame clones and lacks some. V, J and clone size derive from that table, while D and trimming were established from the DNA sequence. The data show 200,000 to 250,000 clones, with under 70% seen just once and roughly 2.5% held by the top ten. This chain uses TRBV7-2 with TRBJ2-5; 10 nucleotides align to TRBD1. The sample was PBMCs. This TCR was recovered from a man aged 35 to 55 in good health and CMV-seropositive. CDR3 region: CASSSVGLGQGQETQYF. CDR3 bases: TGTGCCAGCAGCTCCGTAGGGTTGGGACAGGGGCAAGAGACCCAGTACTTC.